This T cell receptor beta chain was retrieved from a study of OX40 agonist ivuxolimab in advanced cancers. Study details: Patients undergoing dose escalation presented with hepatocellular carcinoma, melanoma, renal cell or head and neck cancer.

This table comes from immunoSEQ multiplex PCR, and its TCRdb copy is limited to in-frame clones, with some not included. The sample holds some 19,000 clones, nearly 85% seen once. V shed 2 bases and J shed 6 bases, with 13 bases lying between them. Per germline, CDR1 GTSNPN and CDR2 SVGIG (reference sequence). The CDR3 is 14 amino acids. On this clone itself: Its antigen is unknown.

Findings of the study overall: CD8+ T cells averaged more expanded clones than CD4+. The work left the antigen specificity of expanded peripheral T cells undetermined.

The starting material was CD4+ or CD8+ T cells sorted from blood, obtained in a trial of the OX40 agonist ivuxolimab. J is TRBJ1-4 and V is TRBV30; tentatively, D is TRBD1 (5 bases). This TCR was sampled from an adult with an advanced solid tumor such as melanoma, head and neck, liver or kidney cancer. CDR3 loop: CAWSSATGYEKLFF. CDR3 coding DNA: TGTGCCTGGAGTTCCGCCACAGGTTATGAAAAACTGTTTTTT.